These 8 T cell receptor beta chains were all obtained from the same sample, sequenced in a study of T cells after yellow fever vaccination. TCRdb re-called the 5' RACE reads with MiXCR, one entry per CDR3 protein. This table holds some 120,000 distinct CDR3 sequences, over 12% found once. The sample in question was CD8+ T cells sorted from PBMCs, obtained 5 days after the yellow fever booster vaccination. All receptors derive from a man between 18 and 29 years old who received the YFV17D yellow fever vaccine.

V and J are TRBV7-9 and TRBJ2-5; 8 bases fit TRBD1. The CDR3 totals 14 residues. The germline CDR1 and CDR2 sequences are SEHNR and FQNEAQ (reference sequence). Trimming removed 5 bases from V and 2 bases from J; junction bases left unmatched: 4. The CDR3 DNA follows: TGTGCCAGCAGCGGTTGGACAGGGCAAGAGACCCAGTACTTC. It codes for CASSGWTGQETQYF.

This clonotype was counted many times. This chain links TRBV11-2 with TRBJ2-3; the match to TRBD2 covers 11 bases. The CDR3 spans 17 residues. The V gene's germline CDR1 is SGHAT and CDR2 FQNNGV. V dropped 5 bases and J dropped 1; count of bases not matched to a gene: 8. DNA for the CDR3: TGTGCCAGCAGCCCGGGGGGACTAGCGGTCGGCACAGATACGCAGTATTTT. Protein sequence: CASSPGGLAVGTDTQYF.

This clonotype was recorded many times. J is TRBJ2-7 and V is TRBV6-2 or TRBV6-3; D may be TRBD1 (6 bases). CDR1 and CDR2 (germline): MNHEY, SVGEGT. The CDR3 has 15 amino acids. Trimming took 6 bases from V and 0 from J, leaving 15 bases between them. Here the CDR3 DNA reads TGTGCCAGCAGGCTTGGGACAAGGAGCTCCTACGAGCAGTACGTC. Protein sequence: CASRLGTRSSYEQYV.

This clonotype was observed a few times. The chain links TRBV29-1 to TRBJ1-3, with 8 nucleotides matching TRBD1. J was trimmed by 2 bases and V by 6 bases; bases with no gene match: 9. Germline assignment: CDR1 SQVTM and CDR2 ANQGSEA. The CDR3 spans 15 residues. The CDR3 sequence: CSVTHKDRAGNTIYF. DNA of the CDR3: TGCAGCGTGACCCATAAGGACAGGGCTGGAAACACCATATATTTT.

This clonotype was found a few times. The rearrangement uses TRBV4-1 and TRBJ1-2, with D perhaps matching TRBD1 (6 bases). Trimming removed 0 bases from V and 4 bases from J, with 15 bases in between. Germline V gives CDR1 MGHRA, CDR2 YSYEKL. The CDR3 sequence is 16 residues long. The CDR3 nucleotides are TGCGCCAGCAGCCAAGACCTCGTGGGGGCAGCCTATGGCTACACCTTC. It specifies CASSQDLVGAAYGYTF.

The rearrangement links TRBV13 to TRBJ2-7; 7 nucleotides match TRBD1. J gave up 6 bases and V 6 bases, and 11 bases lay outside the gene matches. The CDR3 contains 14 residues. Germline V gives CDR1 PRHDT, CDR2 FYEKMQ (reference sequence). The CDR3 DNA reads as TGTGCCAGCAGACCCGAGACAGGGACGGGCGAGCAGTACTTC. It specifies CASRPETGTGEQYF. Together with reference TRBV13 and TRBJ2-7, the CDR3 gives the full variable domain: AAGVIQSPRHLIKEKRETATLKCYPIPRHDTVYWYQQGPGQDPQFLISFYEKMQSDKGSIPDRFSAQQFSDYHSELNMSSLELGDSALYFCASRPETGTGEQYFGPGTRLTVT.

This clonotype turned up a few times. The chain joins TRBV4-1 to TRBJ1-1; no clear D. CDR1 is MGHRA and CDR2 is YSYEKL in the germline V gene. The CDR3 is 16 residues long. The V gene lost 1 base and the J gene lost 9 bases, with 21 bases spanning the gap. CDR3 in amino acids: CASSQGIASVVRQAFF. CDR3 coding DNA: TGCGCCAGCAGCCAAGGGATCGCGAGCGTGGTCCGTCAAGCTTTCTTT.

The chain is built from TRBV2 and TRBJ2-7, with TRBD1 matching over 8 bases. The CDR3 has 14 residues. J was trimmed by 7 bases and V by 8 bases; bases with no gene match: 13. CDR1 SNHLY and CDR2 FYNNEI come from the germline V gene. For the CDR3, the DNA is TGTGCCAGCGGGGCGGGGCAGGGGGCAAAGGAGCAGTACGTC. It encodes CASGAGQGAKEQYV.